Listed below are T cell receptor beta chains from one sample, sequenced in a study of PD-1 blockade in mismatch repair-deficient tumors. Assay: immunoSEQ multiplex PCR; the TCRdb copy retains only in-frame clones and omits some. The table lists roughly 120,000 clones, 60% to 85% of them singletons. The starting material was peripheral blood, obtained 60 weeks after starting pembrolizumab. These receptors originate from an adult with mismatch repair-deficient cancer. Both conserved end residues are part of each CDR3. D genes are given only for firm matches. Not every row has a clone size; where given, it reads once, few, many or a size class.

V gene: TRBV15; clone size: -; J gene: TRBJ2-3; D gene: -; CDR3 protein: CATSRDEVTTDTQYF; CDR3 DNA: TGTGCCACCAGCAGAGATGAGGTAACCACAGATACGCAGTATTTT
V gene: TRBV19; clone size: few; J gene: TRBJ2-1; D gene: TRBD1; CDR3 protein: CASAWTGGYNEQFF; CDR3 DNA: TGTGCCAGTGCGTGGACAGGGGGGTACAATGAGCAGTTCTTC
V gene: TRBV7-6; clone size: -; J gene: TRBJ2-3; D gene: -; CDR3 protein: CASSLTSWDTQYF; CDR3 DNA: TGTGCCAGCAGCTTAACTAGTTGGGATACGCAGTATTTT
V gene: TRBV2; clone size: -; J gene: TRBJ1-2; D gene: -; CDR3 protein: CASSIDRGALYGYTF; CDR3 DNA: TGTGCCAGCAGTATAGACCGGGGGGCCCTCTATGGCTACACCTTC
V gene: TRBV10-3; clone size: few; J gene: TRBJ1-5; D gene: -; CDR3 protein: CAISESDANQPQHF; CDR3 DNA: TGTGCCATCAGTGAGTCGGACGCCAATCAGCCCCAGCATTTT
V gene: TRBV29-1; clone size: -; J gene: TRBJ2-1; D gene: -; CDR3 protein: CSEAQAADEQFF; CDR3 DNA: TGCAGCGAAGCTCAGGCCGCTGATGAGCAGTTCTTC
V gene: TRBV7-9; clone size: -; J gene: TRBJ2-7; D gene: -; CDR3 protein: CASSLDYYEQYF; CDR3 DNA: TGTGCCAGCAGCTTAGACTACTACGAGCAGTACTTC
V gene: TRBV6-1; clone size: -; J gene: TRBJ1-5; D gene: -; CDR3 protein: CASSASAYQPQHF; CDR3 DNA: TGTGCCAGCAGCGCATCGGCCTATCAGCCCCAGCATTTT
V gene: TRBV6-5; clone size: once; J gene: TRBJ1-1; D gene: TRBD1; CDR3 protein: CASSFDRETFF; CDR3 DNA: TGTGCCAGCAGCTTCGACAGGGAAACTTTCTTT
V gene: TRBV14; clone size: -; J gene: TRBJ2-5; D gene: -; CDR3 protein: CASSQRTGALGETQYF; CDR3 DNA: TGTGCCAGCAGCCAACGTACTGGGGCATTGGGAGAGACCCAGTACTTC
V gene: TRBV7-8; clone size: -; J gene: TRBJ2-7; D gene: -; CDR3 protein: CASSLSRINVDGQYF; CDR3 DNA: TGTGCCAGCAGCTTATCAAGAATTAACGTTGATGGGCAGTACTTC
V gene: TRBV5-1; clone size: -; J gene: TRBJ2-7; D gene: TRBD2; CDR3 protein: CASSFLTSGRLPGEQYF; CDR3 DNA: TGCGCCAGCAGCTTTCTGACTAGCGGGAGGTTACCTGGCGAGCAGTACTTC
V gene: TRBV4-1; clone size: few; J gene: TRBJ1-5; D gene: -; CDR3 protein: CASSQDLNSPQHF; CDR3 DNA: TGCGCCAGCAGCCAAGATCTGAATTCGCCCCAGCATTTT
V gene: TRBV29-1; clone size: -; J gene: TRBJ2-1; D gene: -; CDR3 protein: CSVENRGGVEQFF; CDR3 DNA: TGCAGCGTTGAAAACAGGGGGGGGGTTGAGCAGTTCTTC
V gene: TRBV18; clone size: few; J gene: TRBJ1-2; D gene: -; CDR3 protein: CASSTGFYGYTF; CDR3 DNA: TGTGCCAGCTCAACAGGTTTCTATGGCTACACCTTC
V gene: TRBV11-2; clone size: -; J gene: TRBJ2-1; D gene: TRBD2; CDR3 protein: CASSPGTSGRLEQFF; CDR3 DNA: TGTGCCAGCAGCCCAGGGACTAGCGGGCGCCTGGAGCAGTTCTTC